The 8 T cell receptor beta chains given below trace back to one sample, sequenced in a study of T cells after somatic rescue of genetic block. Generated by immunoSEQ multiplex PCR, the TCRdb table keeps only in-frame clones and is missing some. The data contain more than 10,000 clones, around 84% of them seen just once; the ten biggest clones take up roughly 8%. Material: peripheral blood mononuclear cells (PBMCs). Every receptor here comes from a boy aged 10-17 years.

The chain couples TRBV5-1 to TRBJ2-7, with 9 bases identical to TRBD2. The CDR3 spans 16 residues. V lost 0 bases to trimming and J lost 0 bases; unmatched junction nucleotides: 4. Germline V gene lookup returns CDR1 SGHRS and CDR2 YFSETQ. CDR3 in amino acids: CASSLALAGTSYEQYF. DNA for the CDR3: TGCGCCAGCAGCTTGGCACTAGCGGGTACCTCCTACGAGCAGTACTTC.

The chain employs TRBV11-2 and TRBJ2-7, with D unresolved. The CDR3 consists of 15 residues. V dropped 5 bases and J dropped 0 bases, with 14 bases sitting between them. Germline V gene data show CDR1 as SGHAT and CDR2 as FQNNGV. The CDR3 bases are TGTGCCAGCAGCAAAGGGTGGCAGCCCTCCTACGAGCAGTACTTC. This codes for CASSKGWQPSYEQYF.

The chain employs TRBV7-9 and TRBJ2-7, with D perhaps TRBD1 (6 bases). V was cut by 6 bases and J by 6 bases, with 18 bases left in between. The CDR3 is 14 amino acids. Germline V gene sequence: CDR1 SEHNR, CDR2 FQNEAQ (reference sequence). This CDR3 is CASSRDTPYGEQYF. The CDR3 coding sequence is TGTGCCAGCAGTCGGGACACTCCCTACGGCGAGCAGTACTTC.

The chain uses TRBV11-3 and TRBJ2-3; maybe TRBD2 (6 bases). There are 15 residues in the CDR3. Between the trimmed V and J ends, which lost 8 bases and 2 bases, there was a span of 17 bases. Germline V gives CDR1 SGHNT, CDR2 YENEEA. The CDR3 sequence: CASRLRDGSTDTQYF. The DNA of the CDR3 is TGTGCCAGCCGGTTGCGGGACGGGTCCACAGATACGCAGTATTTT.

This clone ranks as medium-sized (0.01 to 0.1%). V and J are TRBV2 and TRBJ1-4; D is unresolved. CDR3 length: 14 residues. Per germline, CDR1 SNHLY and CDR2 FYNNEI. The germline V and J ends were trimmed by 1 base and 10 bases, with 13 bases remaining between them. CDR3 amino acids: CASSEGGPLGKLFF. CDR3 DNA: TGTGCCAGCAGTGAAGGGGGTCCCCTGGGAAAACTGTTTTTT.

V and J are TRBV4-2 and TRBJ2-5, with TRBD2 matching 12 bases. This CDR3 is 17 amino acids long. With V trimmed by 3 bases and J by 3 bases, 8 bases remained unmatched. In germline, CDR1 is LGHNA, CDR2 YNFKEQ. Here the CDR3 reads CASSQDRTSGEKETQYF. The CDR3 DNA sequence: TGTGCCAGCAGCCAGGACCGGACTAGCGGGGAAAAAGAGACCCAGTACTTC.

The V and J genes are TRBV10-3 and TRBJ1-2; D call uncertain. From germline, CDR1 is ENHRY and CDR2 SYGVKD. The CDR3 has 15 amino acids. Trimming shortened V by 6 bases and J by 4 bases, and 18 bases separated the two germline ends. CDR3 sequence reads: CAIRNITPRGYGYTF. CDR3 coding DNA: TGTGCCATCAGGAATATCACCCCCCGGGGCTATGGCTACACCTTC.

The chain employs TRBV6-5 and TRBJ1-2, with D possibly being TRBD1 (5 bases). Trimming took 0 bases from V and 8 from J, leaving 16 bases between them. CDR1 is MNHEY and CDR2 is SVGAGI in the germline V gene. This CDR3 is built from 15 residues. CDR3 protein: CASSYSWQGAGGYTF. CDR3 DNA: TGTGCCAGCAGTTACTCGTGGCAGGGTGCAGGGGGCTACACCTTC.